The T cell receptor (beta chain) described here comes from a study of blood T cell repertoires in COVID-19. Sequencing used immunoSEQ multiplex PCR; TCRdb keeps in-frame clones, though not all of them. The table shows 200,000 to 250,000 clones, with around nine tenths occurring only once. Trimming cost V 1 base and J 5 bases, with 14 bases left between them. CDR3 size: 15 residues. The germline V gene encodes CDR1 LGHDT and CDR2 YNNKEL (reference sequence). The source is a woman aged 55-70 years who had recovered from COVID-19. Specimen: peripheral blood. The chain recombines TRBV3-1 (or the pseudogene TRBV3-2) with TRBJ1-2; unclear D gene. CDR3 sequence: CASSQGRRTLYGYTF. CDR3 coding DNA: TGTGCCAGCAGCCAAGGTAGGAGAACCTTATATGGCTACACCTTC.